This T cell receptor beta chain was captured in a study of blood T cell repertoires in COVID-19. The method was immunoSEQ multiplex PCR; TCRdb's version includes in-frame clones alone and lacks a portion of them. The sample lists fewer than 350,000 clones, 75% to 90% occurring once. V lost 2 bases and J lost 5; bases outside the gene matches: 4. The CDR3 is made up of 14 amino acids. Germline CDR1 GTSNPN, CDR2 SVGIG (reference sequence). The chain employs TRBV30 and TRBJ2-7; 12 bases are shared with TRBD1. Input material: PBMCs or T cells enriched from blood (not recorded which). The TCR comes from a man aged 60 to 69 who had recovered from COVID-19. Written as DNA, the CDR3 is TGTGCCTGGAGTTACGGGACAGGGGGCAACGAGCAGTACTTC. Translated: CAWSYGTGGNEQYF.